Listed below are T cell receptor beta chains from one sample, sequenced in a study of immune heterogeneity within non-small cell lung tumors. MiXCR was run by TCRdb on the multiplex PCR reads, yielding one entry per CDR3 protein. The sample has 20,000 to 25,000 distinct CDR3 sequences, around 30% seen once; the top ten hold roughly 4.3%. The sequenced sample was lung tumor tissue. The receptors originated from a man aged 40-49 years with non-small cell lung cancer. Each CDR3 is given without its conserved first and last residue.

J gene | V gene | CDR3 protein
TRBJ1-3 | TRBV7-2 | ASSERHRSANTIY
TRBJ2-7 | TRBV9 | ARSVSGTSGDEQY
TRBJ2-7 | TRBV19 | ASSLLAGEGQY
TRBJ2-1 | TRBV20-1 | SAPSDRGREQF
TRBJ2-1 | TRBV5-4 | ASSPGLADSGEQF
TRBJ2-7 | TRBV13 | ASSLDRDQY
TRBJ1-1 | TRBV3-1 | ASSHTGRVNTEAF
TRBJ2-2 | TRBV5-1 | ASSLAPTGVVGELF
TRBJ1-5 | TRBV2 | ASSEAQAGTQPQH
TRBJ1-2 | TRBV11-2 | ASSFRGGYT
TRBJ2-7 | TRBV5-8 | ASSLGAASSYEQY
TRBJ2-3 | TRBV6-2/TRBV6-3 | ATTPPGSTDTQY
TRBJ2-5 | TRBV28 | ASSSLAGGRETQY
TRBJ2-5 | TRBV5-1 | ASSLRGAEDVFETQY
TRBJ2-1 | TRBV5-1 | ASSLSAGQGYNEQS
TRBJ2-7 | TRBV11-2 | ASSLVGEQY
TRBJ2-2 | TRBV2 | ASSDPSGGNTGELF
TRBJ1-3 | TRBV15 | ATREFGNTIY
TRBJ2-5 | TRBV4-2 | ASSPGTLSQETQY
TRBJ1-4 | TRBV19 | ASSPVGQVLLNEKLF
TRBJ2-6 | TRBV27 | ASSSEGFRTSGANVLT
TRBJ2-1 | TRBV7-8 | ASSPRVAGETEQF
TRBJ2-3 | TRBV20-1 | SARGLAVGTDTQY
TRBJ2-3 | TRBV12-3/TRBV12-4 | ASSLEWGVTQY
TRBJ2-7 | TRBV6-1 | ASTPRLAGDYGQY
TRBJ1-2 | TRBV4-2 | ASSPYVGQGYGYT
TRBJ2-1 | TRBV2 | ASRRLGGNEQF
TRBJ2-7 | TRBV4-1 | ASSPAGGVYEQY
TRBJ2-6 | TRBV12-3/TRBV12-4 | ASSLSGSGADVLT